One sample yielded the 26 T cell receptor beta chains listed below, sequenced in a study of cytomegalovirus exposure and HLA in healthy donors. PCR was performed using 60 Vbeta and 13 Jbeta primers. Here immunoSEQ multiplex PCR was the method, and the copy in TCRdb shows in-frame clones only, minus some. Reported are roughly 190,000 clones; the ten largest clones contain 6.5%. Source material: PBMCs. The receptor set was obtained from a man aged 30 to 45 in good health and CMV-seronegative.

The gene calls are TRBV2 and TRBJ1-5, with no clear D. CDR3 size: 14 residues. V was shortened by 3 bases and J by 11 bases, with 17 bases between the two germline ends. Per germline, CDR1 SNHLY and CDR2 FYNNEI. CDR3 in DNA: TGTGCCAGCAGTGAGACGGCCCCCACCGGGGCCCAGCATTTT. Protein sequence: CASSETAPTGAQHF.

The chain carries TRBV28 and TRBJ2-7; TRBD2 matches at 8 bases. Germline lookup yields CDR1 MDHEN and CDR2 SYDVKM. CDR3 size: 15 residues. The trim removed 0 bases at V and 7 bases at J, leaving 8 bases unmatched. Written as DNA, the CDR3 is TGTGCCAGCAGTTTATGGTCGAGCGGGAGTAGGGAGCAGTACTTC. Amino acids: CASSLWSSGSREQYF.

This chain connects TRBV30 to TRBJ2-5; 11 bases agree with TRBD2. Trimming at V came to 5 bases and at J to 4 bases, leaving 0 bases not matched to a gene. The CDR3 length is 12 residues. In germline, CDR1 is GTSNPN, CDR2 SVGIG (reference sequence). The CDR3 sequence: CAWGTSGETQYF. CDR3 nucleotide sequence: TGTGCCTGGGGGACTAGCGGAGAGACCCAGTACTTC.

V gene TRBV5-4 combines with J gene TRBJ2-1; D may be TRBD1 (6 bases). V was shortened by 0 bases and J by 0 bases, with 13 bases between the two germline ends. The CDR3 loop spans 17 amino acids. The germline V gene encodes CDR1 SGHNT and CDR2 YYREEE (reference sequence). CDR3 in amino acids: CASSLGLTGSSYNEQFF. CDR3 coding DNA: TGTGCCAGCAGCTTGGGCCTGACAGGAAGCTCCTACAATGAGCAGTTCTTC.

The gene calls are TRBV7-8 and TRBJ2-5, with D possibly TRBD1 on 6 matching bases. V lost 5 bases and J lost 4, with 11 bases in between. The CDR3 covers 13 residues. From germline, CDR1 is SGHVS and CDR2 FQNEAQ. CDR3 sequence: CASSLQGLETQYF. The CDR3 DNA sequence: TGTGCCAGCAGCCTTCAGGGGTTAGAGACCCAGTACTTC. The complete variable domain, with remaining parts taken from reference TRBV7-8 and TRBJ2-5, reads GAGVSQSPRYKVAKRGQDVALRCDPISGHVSLFWYQQALGQGPEFLTYFQNEAQLDKSGLPSDRFFAERPEGSVSTLKIQRTQQEDSAVYLCASSLQGLETQYFGPGTRLLVL.

The V call is TRBV6-1, the J call TRBJ1-1, with 7 bases aligning to TRBD1. Germline V lookup: CDR1 MNHNS, CDR2 SASEGT. Trimming removed 7 bases from V and 5 bases from J; junction bases left unmatched: 13. The CDR3 runs 15 residues. In DNA form, the CDR3 reads TGTGCCAGCACCTCCAATCAGGGGGATGGGACTGAAGCTTTCTTT. Protein sequence: CASTSNQGDGTEAFF.

The chain links TRBV18 to TRBJ1-3; D remains unclear. The germline CDR1 and CDR2 sequences are KGHSH and LQKENI. This CDR3 spans 15 amino acids. The V end was cut by 2 bases, the J end by 1 base, with 9 bases between. This CDR3 reads CASSPSTDSGNTIYF. The CDR3 region has the DNA TGTGCCAGCTCACCATCAACAGATTCTGGAAACACCATATATTTT.

This chain joins TRBV7-9 and TRBJ1-2; the D gene is possibly TRBD1 (6 bases). Trimming took 5 bases from V and 2 from J, leaving 15 bases between them. This CDR3 comprises 15 residues. Germline V CDR1 and CDR2: SEHNR, FQNEAQ (reference sequence). The CDR3 bases are TGTGCCAGCAGCGCCTCCAGGGGTCTCAACTATGGCTACACCTTC. Residues: CASSASRGLNYGYTF.

V is TRBV2 and J is TRBJ1-5, with D maybe TRBD1 (6 bases). Germline V gives CDR1 SNHLY, CDR2 FYNNEI. The CDR3 spans 15 residues. The V end lost 2 bases, the J end lost 4 bases, and 12 bases lay between the germline ends. The CDR3, as DNA: TGTGCCAGCAGTGAATGGTTGGACAGTAATCAGCCCCAGCATTTT. It yields the protein CASSEWLDSNQPQHF.

The chain employs TRBV5-1 and TRBJ1-5; TRBD1 agrees at 10 bases. The junction had 1 base not matched to a gene; V was cut back by 2 bases and J by 2 bases. The CDR3 consists of 15 residues. Germline CDR1 reads SGHRS; CDR2 reads YFSETQ. CDR3 sequence (DNA): TGCGCCAGCAGCTTTGGGACAGGGGGCAATCAGCCCCAGCATTTT. Its protein is CASSFGTGGNQPQHF.

The chain has TRBV6-5 and TRBJ1-2, with D unresolved. The CDR3 has 13 residues. V shed 6 bases and J shed 5 bases, with 13 bases lying between them. The germline V gene encodes CDR1 MNHEY and CDR2 SVGAGI. Written as DNA, the CDR3 is TGTGCCAGCAGCAAAGACACGGTGTATGGCTACACCTTC. Translating it yields CASSKDTVYGYTF.

The chain combines TRBV4-3 with TRBJ2-3; 10 nucleotides line up with TRBD2. V shed 0 bases and J 5 bases; nucleotides not matched to a gene: 8. The CDR3 has 17 amino acids. The germline V gene encodes CDR1 LGHNA and CDR2 YSLEER. DNA for the CDR3: TGCGCCAGCAGCCAAGATCTTAGCGGGGGGATGGGAGATACGCAGTATTTT. This encodes CASSQDLSGGMGDTQYF.

The chain has TRBV30 and TRBJ1-3, with D possibly matching TRBD1 (6 bases). V was cut by 4 bases and J by 0 bases, with 13 bases left in between. Germline V gives CDR1 GTSNPN, CDR2 SVGIG (reference sequence). The CDR3 is 15 amino acids. The CDR3 bases are TGTGCCTGGACCTCAGGGGATAGCTCTGGAAACACCATATATTTT. Protein sequence: CAWTSGDSSGNTIYF.

V and J are TRBV27 and TRBJ2-7; TRBD2 matches at 7 bases. The CDR3 is made up of 13 amino acids. Looked up from germline, CDR1 is MNHEY and CDR2 is SMNVEV (reference sequence). The trim removed 4 bases at V and 6 bases at J, leaving 6 bases unmatched. The CDR3 coding sequence is TGTGCCAGCAGTTGGGCTAGCGGTAGCGAGCAGTACTTC. It encodes CASSWASGSEQYF.

The rearrangement uses TRBV7-2 and TRBJ1-2, with D possibly TRBD1 on 6 matching bases. Trimming shortened V by 3 bases and J by 4 bases, and 12 bases separated the two germline ends. CDR1 and CDR2 from the germline V gene are SGHTA and FQGNSA. This CDR3 comprises 14 residues. The CDR3 region is CASSFRGDIYGYTF. Written as DNA, the CDR3 is TGTGCCAGCAGCTTCCGGGGGGACATCTATGGCTACACCTTC. Looking up the rest from reference TRBV7-2 and TRBJ1-2 gives the full variable domain: GAGVSQSPSNKVTEKGKDVELRCDPISGHTALYWYRQSLGQGLEFLIYFQGNSAPDKSGLPSDRFSAERTGGSVSTLTIQRTQQEDSAVYLCASSFRGDIYGYTFGSGTRLTVV.

This chain connects TRBV7-9 to TRBJ2-5, with 7 bases matching TRBD1. The germline gives CDR1 SEHNR, CDR2 FQNEAQ (reference sequence). The CDR3 is 16 residues long. After removal of 5 bases from V and 5 bases from J, the junction contained 14 bases not matched to a gene. For the CDR3, the DNA is TGTGCCAGCAGCCCACGCTCAGGGGGAGCGTGGGAGACCCAGTACTTC. Translated: CASSPRSGGAWETQYF.

The V gene is TRBV10-3, the J gene TRBJ2-5; D perhaps matches TRBD1 (7 bases). V lost 0 bases and J 1 base, leaving 9 bases between the germline ends. The CDR3 sequence is 15 residues long. Germline loops: CDR1 ENHRY, CDR2 SYGVKD. CDR3 sequence reads: CAISESEGAQETQYF. CDR3 nucleotides: TGTGCCATCAGTGAGTCGGAGGGGGCCCAAGAGACCCAGTACTTC.

The V call is TRBV7-3, the J call TRBJ2-3, with TRBD2 matching 10 bases. Losses at the gene ends were 3 bases for V and 2 bases for J; bases not matched to a gene: 2. Germline V lookup: CDR1 SGHTA, CDR2 FQGTGA. The CDR3 covers 15 residues. The CDR3 nucleotides read TGTGCCAGCAGCTTGGGACTAGCGACCACAGATACGCAGTATTTT. Encoded protein: CASSLGLATTDTQYF.

V and J are TRBV29-1 and TRBJ1-1; possibly TRBD1 for D (6 bases). In germline, CDR1 is SQVTM, CDR2 ANQGSEA. The length of the CDR3 is 14 residues. Trimming removed 5 bases from V and 0 bases from J, with 13 bases in between. The CDR3 sequence is CSVRGDTLNTEAFF. CDR3 bases: TGCAGCGTTCGGGGGGACACCCTGAACACTGAAGCTTTCTTT.

The genes are TRBV19 and TRBJ2-2; 12 positions match TRBD2. The germline CDR1 and CDR2 sequences are LNHDA and SQIVND (reference sequence). This CDR3 comprises 15 residues. V dropped 6 bases and J dropped 6; count of bases not matched to a gene: 5. Here the CDR3 DNA reads TGTGCCAGTAGATCACTAGCGGGGGGCCCCGGGGAGCTGTTTTTT. Amino acids: CASRSLAGGPGELFF.

V gene TRBV7-2 combines with J gene TRBJ1-1; 7 positions match TRBD1. Trimming removed 8 bases from V and 1 base from J; junction bases left unmatched: 7. The CDR3 is 14 residues long. Per germline, CDR1 SGHTA and CDR2 FQGNSA. CDR3 in amino acids: CASGSGQANTEAFF. CDR3 bases: TGTGCCAGCGGCTCAGGACAGGCGAACACTGAAGCTTTCTTT.

The gene calls are TRBV28 and TRBJ2-5, with a weak D call TRBD2 (6 bases). This CDR3 contains 15 residues. V lost 9 bases to trimming and J lost 3 bases, with 20 bases between them. Germline V lookup: CDR1 MDHEN, CDR2 SYDVKM. CDR3 in DNA: TGTGCCAGTCAACGGGGGACGGTGGTAGAAGAGACCCAGTACTTC. It codes for CASQRGTVVEETQYF.

The gene calls are TRBV4-3 and TRBJ1-2; 7 bases agree with TRBD1. With 0 bases clipped from V and 4 bases from J, the junction kept 5 bases outside the gene matches. Germline-derived CDR1 and CDR2 are LGHNA and YSLEER. The CDR3 contains 15 residues. The DNA for the CDR3 is TGCGCCAGCAGCCAAGACAGGGGGATAGGCTATGGCTACACCTTC. Translated, it gives CASSQDRGIGYGYTF.

The chain links TRBV5-5 to TRBJ2-7; the match to TRBD1 covers 10 bases. V lost 0 bases and J lost 3; bases outside the gene matches: 12. CDR1 and CDR2 from the germline V gene are SGHKS and YYEKEE (reference sequence). This CDR3 is 18 amino acids long. The CDR3 reads CASSLASRGTGVDYEQYF. The CDR3 DNA is TGTGCCAGCAGCTTGGCTTCCAGAGGGACAGGGGTAGACTACGAGCAGTACTTC.

The gene calls are TRBV5-8 and TRBJ2-3; 10 nucleotides match TRBD2. V was clipped by 2 bases and J by 5 bases; unmatched bases: 5. This CDR3 has 15 amino acids. Per germline, CDR1 SGHTS and CDR2 YDEGEE. The CDR3 region has the DNA TGTGCCAGCAGCTTCGGGACTAGCGAATTAGATACGCAGTATTTT. Protein product: CASSFGTSELDTQYF.

As concerns this clone: Different DNA sequences within this sample yield the same CDR3. The V and J genes are TRBV6-5 and TRBJ2-7; 8 bases agree with TRBD1. The CDR3 totals 14 residues. The germline CDR1 and CDR2 sequences are MNHEY and SVGAGI. V lost 0 bases, J lost 3 bases, and 1 base stayed unmatched. The CDR3 protein is CASSYSTGGYEQYF. The CDR3 DNA is TGTGCCAGCAGTTACTCAACAGGGGGCTACGAGCAGTACTTC.